Below are 4 T cell receptor beta chains sequenced from a single sample in a study of T cells in Graves' hyperthyroidism and ophthalmopathy (dated by TCRdb to the late 2010s). The library came from multiplex PCR. For sequencing, an Illumina HiSeq 2000 was employed. TCR beta CDR3 regions were amplified from RNA transcripts. The first round of RT-PCR for the TCR CDR3 was performed with the HTBI primer set and the Qiagen OneStep RT-PCR kit. The public sequencing data were trimmed at Q25 with fastp and processed into clonotypes with MiXCR by TCRdb, which kept only in-frame beta chains. CDR3 protein duplicates are merged, each entry listing the most common genes and DNA. This sample has hundreds of thousands of distinct CDR3 sequences in its table, and roughly 15% of those were observed once. Roughly 10% of the sample goes to the ten largest clones. Sequencing used blood. These receptors were collected from a woman between 18 and 30 years old with Graves' hyperthyroidism.

Many counts were recorded for this clonotype. The chain combines TRBV7-6 with TRBJ2-3; 11 bases are a match to TRBD2. Looked up from germline, CDR1 is SGHVS and CDR2 is FNYEAQ. The CDR3 consists of 16 residues. V lost 0 bases, J lost 4 bases, and 3 bases stayed unmatched. The chain's CDR3 is CASSLASGRGPDTQYF. CDR3 nucleotide sequence: TGTGCCAGCAGCTTAGCTAGCGGGAGGGGCCCAGATACGCAGTATTTT.

The table lists this clonotype with many counts. The CDR3 protein is CASSLIAGGYNEQFF. CDR3 DNA sequence: TGTGCCAGCAGCTTAATAGCGGGAGGCTACAATGAGCAGTTCTTC. The chain joins TRBV11-1 to TRBJ2-1; 10 bases match TRBD2. Germline V gives CDR1 SGHAT, CDR2 FQDESV (reference sequence). Losses at the gene ends were 2 bases for V and 3 bases for J; bases not matched to a gene: 1. This CDR3 contains 15 residues.

For the CDR3, the DNA is TGTGCCAGCAGGGGGGGACCGTTATTTTCACCCCTCCACTTT. Its protein product is CASRGGPLFSPLHF. The chain carries TRBV6-2 or TRBV6-3 and TRBJ1-6; perhaps TRBD1 as D (5 bases). V dropped 6 bases and J dropped 9 bases, with 15 bases sitting between them. The V gene's germline CDR1 is MNHEY and CDR2 SVGEGT. The CDR3 totals 14 residues.

The chain joins TRBV18 to TRBJ2-3; D might be TRBD1 or TRBD2, each matching 5 bases. The CDR3 spans 15 residues. V was pared by 4 bases and J by 12 bases, with 23 bases between. CDR1 is KGHSH and CDR2 is LQKENI in the germline V gene. The DNA for the CDR3 is TGTGCCAGCTCACGGACCGGGACCGGGGACGACGCACAGTATTTT. Encoded protein: CASSRTGTGDDAQYF.